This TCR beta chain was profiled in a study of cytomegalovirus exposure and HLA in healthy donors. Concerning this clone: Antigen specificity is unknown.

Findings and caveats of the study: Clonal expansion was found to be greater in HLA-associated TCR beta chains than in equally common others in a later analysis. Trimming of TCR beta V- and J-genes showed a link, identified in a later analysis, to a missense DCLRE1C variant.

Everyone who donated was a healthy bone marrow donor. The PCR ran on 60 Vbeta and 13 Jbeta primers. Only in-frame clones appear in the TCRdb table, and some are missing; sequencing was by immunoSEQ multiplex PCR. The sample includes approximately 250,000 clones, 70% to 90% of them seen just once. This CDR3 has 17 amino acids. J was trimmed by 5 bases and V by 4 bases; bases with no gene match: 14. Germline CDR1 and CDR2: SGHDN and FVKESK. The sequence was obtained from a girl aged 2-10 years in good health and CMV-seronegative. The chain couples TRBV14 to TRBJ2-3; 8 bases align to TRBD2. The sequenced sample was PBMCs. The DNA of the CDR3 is TGTGCCAGCAGCCCCCGGGAGGGGTTAAGCTGGAGAGATACGCAGTATTTT. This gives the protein CASSPREGLSWRDTQYF.